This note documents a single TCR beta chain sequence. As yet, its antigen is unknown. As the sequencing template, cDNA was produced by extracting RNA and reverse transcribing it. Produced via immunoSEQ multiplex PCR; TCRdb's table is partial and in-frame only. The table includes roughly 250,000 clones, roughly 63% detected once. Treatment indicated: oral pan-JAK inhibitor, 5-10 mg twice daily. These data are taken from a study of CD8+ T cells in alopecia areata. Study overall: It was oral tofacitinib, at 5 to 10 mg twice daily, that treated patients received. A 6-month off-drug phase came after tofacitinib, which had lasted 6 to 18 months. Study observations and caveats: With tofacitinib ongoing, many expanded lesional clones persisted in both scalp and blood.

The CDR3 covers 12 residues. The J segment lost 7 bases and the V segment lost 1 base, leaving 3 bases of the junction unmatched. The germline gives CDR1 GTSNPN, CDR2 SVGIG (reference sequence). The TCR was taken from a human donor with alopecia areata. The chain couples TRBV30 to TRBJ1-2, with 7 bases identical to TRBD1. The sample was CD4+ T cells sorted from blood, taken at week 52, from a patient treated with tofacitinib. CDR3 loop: CAWSGQGGGYTF. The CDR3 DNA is TGTGCCTGGAGTGGACAGGGAGGTGGCTACACCTTC.